The clone carrying this T cell receptor beta chain is a singleton in its sample. The antigen is undetermined. This entry belongs to a study of T-cell reconstitution after alpha-beta-depleted transplantation in children. General study results and limits: A year post-transplant, T-cell counts and diversity derived mostly from newly produced T cells.

Germline assignment: CDR1 SGHAT and CDR2 FQNNGV. V lost 5 bases to trimming and J lost 3 bases, with 17 bases between them. CDR3 length equals 15 residues. Unique molecular identifiers were built into the TCRbeta library. TCRdb used MiXCR to reprocess the PCR reads, holding one entry per CDR3 protein. The data show some 80,000 distinct CDR3 sequences, around 18% seen once. This receptor was obtained from a male patient aged 2-10 years who had a stem cell transplant for acute lymphoblastic leukemia, so the T cells may come from the graft donor. The sequenced sample was PBMCs, mostly from graft donor cells, obtained 360 days after TCRalphabeta/CD19-depleted stem cell transplant. The J gene is TRBJ2-7, the V gene TRBV11-2; perhaps D is TRBD1 or TRBD2 (5 bases each). CDR3 DNA: TGTGCCAGCAGCCCATCCGGGACCTCCATCTACGAGCAGTACTTC. Its translation is CASSPSGTSIYEQYF.